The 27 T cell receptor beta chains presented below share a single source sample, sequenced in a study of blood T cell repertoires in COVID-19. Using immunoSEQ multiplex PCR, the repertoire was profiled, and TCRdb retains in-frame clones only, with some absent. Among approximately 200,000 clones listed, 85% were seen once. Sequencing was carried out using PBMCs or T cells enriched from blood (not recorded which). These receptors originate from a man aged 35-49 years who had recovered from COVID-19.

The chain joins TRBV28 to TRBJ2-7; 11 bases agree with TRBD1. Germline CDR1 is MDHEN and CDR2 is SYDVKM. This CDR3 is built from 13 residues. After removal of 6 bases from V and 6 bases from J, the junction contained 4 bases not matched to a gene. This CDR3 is CASSTGTGGEQYF. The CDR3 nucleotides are TGTGCCAGCAGCACGGGGACAGGGGGCGAGCAGTACTTC.

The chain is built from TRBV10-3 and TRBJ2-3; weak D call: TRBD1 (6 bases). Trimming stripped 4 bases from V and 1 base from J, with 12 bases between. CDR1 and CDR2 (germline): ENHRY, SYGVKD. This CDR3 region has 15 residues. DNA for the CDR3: TGTGCCATCAGTGGATTGGCAGGGGGCACAGATACGCAGTATTTT. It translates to CAISGLAGGTDTQYF.

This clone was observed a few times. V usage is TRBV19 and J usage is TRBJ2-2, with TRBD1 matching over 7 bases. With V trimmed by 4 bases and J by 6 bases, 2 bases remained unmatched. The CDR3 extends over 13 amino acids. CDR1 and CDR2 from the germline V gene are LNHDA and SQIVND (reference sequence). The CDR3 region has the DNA TGTGCCAGTAGTACAGGGGGAGCCGGGGAGCTGTTTTTT. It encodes CASSTGGAGELFF.

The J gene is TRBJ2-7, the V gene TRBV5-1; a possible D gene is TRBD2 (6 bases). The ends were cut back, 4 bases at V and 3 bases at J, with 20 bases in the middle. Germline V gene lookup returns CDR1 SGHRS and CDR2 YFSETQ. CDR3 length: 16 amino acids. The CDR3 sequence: CASSAGRGLKVYEQYF. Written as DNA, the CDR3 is TGCGCCAGCAGCGCCGGTAGGGGACTCAAGGTCTACGAGCAGTACTTC.

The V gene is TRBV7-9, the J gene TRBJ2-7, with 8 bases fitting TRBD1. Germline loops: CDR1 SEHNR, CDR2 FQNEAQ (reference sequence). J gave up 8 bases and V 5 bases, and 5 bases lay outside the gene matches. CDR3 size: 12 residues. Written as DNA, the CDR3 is TGTGCCAGCAGCCCGACAGGGGACAAGCAGTACTTC. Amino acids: CASSPTGDKQYF.

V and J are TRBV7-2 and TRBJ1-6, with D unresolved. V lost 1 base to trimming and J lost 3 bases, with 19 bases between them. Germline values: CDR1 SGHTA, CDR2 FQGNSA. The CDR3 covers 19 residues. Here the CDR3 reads CASSLGRGRAERYNSPLHF. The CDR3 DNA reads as TGTGCCAGCAGCTTAGGCAGAGGGAGAGCAGAGCGCTATAATTCACCCCTCCACTTT.

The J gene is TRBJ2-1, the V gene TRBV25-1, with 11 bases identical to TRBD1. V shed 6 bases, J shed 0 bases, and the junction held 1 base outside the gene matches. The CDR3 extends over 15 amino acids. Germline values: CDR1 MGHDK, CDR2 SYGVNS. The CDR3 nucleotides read TGTGCCAGCAGGGGACAGGGGGGCTCCTACAATGAGCAGTTCTTC. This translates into CASRGQGGSYNEQFF. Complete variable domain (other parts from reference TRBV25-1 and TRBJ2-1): EADIYQTPRYLVIGTGKKITLECSQTMGHDKMYWYQQDPGMELHLIHYSYGVNSTEKGDLSSESTVSRIRTEHFPLTLESARPSHTSQYLCASRGQGGSYNEQFFGPGTRLTVL.

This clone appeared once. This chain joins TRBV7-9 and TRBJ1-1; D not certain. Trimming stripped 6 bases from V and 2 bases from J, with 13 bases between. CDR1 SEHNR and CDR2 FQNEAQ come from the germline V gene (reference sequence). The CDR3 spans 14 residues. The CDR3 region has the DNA TGTGCCAGCAGGCCCCTGGGCAGCAACACTGAAGCTTTCTTT. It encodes CASRPLGSNTEAFF.

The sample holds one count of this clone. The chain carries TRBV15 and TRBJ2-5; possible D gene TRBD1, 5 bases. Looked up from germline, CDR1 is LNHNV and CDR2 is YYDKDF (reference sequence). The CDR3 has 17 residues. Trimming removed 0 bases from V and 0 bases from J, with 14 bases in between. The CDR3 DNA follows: TGTGCCACCAGCAGAGATCCGGCGACAGTGTACCAAGAGACCCAGTACTTC. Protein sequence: CATSRDPATVYQETQYF.

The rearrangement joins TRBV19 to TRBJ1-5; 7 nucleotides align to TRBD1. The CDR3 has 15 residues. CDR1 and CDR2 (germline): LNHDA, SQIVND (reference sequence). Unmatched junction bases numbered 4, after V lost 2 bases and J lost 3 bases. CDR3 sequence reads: CASSIRTGPNQPQHF. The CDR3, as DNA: TGTGCCAGTAGTATAAGGACAGGCCCCAATCAGCCCCAGCATTTT.

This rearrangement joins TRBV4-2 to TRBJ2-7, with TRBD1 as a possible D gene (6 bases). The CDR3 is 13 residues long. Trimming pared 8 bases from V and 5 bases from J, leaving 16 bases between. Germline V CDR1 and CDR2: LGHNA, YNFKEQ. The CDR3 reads CASSRSGTNEQYF. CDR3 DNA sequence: TGTGCCAGCTCCCGCTCCGGGACAAACGAGCAGTACTTC.

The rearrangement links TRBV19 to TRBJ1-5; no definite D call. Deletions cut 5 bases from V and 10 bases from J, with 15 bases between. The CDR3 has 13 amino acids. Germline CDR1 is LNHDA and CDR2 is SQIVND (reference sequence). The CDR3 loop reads CASSPEDSNPQHF. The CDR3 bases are TGTGCCAGTAGTCCAGAAGACTCGAATCCCCAGCATTTT.

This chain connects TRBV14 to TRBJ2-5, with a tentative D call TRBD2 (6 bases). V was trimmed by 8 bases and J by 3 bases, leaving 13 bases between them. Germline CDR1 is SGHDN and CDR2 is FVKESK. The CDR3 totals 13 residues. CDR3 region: CASSPAGKETQYF. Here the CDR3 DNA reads TGTGCCAGCTCACCTGCGGGGAAAGAGACCCAGTACTTC.

CDR3 in DNA: TGTGCCAGCAGCTTGCGACAGGGCCACTATGGCTACACCTTC. It codes for CASSLRQGHYGYTF. The chain is built from TRBV5-6 and TRBJ1-2; 7 bases are shared with TRBD1. CDR1 and CDR2 (germline): SGHDT, YYEEEE. With V trimmed by 1 base and J by 3 bases, 3 bases remained unmatched. This CDR3 is 14 amino acids long.

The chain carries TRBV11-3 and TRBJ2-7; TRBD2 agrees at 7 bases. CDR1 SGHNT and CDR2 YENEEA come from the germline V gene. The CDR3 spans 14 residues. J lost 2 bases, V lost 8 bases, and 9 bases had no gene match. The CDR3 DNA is TGTGCCAGCTCCGGGGGGACGGACACCTACGAGCAGTACTTC. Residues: CASSGGTDTYEQYF.

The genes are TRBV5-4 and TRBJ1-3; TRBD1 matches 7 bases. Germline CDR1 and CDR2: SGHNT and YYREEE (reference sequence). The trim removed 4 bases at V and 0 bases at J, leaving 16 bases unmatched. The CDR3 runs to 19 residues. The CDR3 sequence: CASSPGGTAHYYSGNTIYF. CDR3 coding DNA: TGTGCCAGCAGCCCAGGGGGGACAGCTCATTATTACTCTGGAAACACCATATATTTT. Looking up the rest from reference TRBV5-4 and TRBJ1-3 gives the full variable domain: ETGVTQSPTHLIKTRGQQVTLRCSSQSGHNTVSWYQQALGQGPQFIFQYYREEENGRGNFPPRFSGLQFPNYSSELNVNALELDDSALYLCASSPGGTAHYYSGNTIYFGEGSWLTVV.

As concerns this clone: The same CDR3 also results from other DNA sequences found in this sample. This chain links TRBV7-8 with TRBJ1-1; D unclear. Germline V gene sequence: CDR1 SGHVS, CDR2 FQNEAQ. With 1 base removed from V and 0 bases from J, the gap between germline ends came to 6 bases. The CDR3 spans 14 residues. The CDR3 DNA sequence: TGTGCCAGCAGCTTAGTGGCAGTGAACACTGAAGCTTTCTTT. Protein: CASSLVAVNTEAFF. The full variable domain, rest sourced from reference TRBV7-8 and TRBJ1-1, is GAGVSQSPRYKVAKRGQDVALRCDPISGHVSLFWYQQALGQGPEFLTYFQNEAQLDKSGLPSDRFFAERPEGSVSTLKIQRTQQEDSAVYLCASSLVAVNTEAFFGQGTRLTVV.

The CDR3: CASSFLDRDTIYF. In DNA, the CDR3 is TGTGCCAGCAGTTTCTTGGACAGAGACACCATATATTTT. V is TRBV12-3 or TRBV12-4 and J is TRBJ1-3; D is perhaps TRBD1 (6 bases). Trimming cost V 3 bases and J 8 bases, with 11 bases left between them. The CDR3 is made up of 13 amino acids.

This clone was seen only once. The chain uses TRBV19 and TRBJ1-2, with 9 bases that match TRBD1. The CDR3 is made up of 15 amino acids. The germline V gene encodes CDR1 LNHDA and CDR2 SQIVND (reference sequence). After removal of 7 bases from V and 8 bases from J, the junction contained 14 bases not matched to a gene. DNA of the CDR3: TGTGCCAGTACCCCCTCCGGGGGACAGGGTCGCGGCTACACCTTC. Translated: CASTPSGGQGRGYTF.

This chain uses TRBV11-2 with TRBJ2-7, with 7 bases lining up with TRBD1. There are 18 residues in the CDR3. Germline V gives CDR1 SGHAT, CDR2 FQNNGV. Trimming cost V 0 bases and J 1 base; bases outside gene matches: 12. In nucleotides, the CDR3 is TGTGCCAGCAGCTTAGATTTGGTGGTAACAGGGGAATCCTACGAGCAGTACTTC. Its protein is CASSLDLVVTGESYEQYF. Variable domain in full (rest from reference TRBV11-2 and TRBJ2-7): EAGVAQSPRYKIIEKRQSVAFWCNPISGHATLYWYQQILGQGPKLLIQFQNNGVVDDSQLPKDRFSAERLKGVDSTLKIQPAKLEDSAVYLCASSLDLVVTGESYEQYFGPGTRLTVT.

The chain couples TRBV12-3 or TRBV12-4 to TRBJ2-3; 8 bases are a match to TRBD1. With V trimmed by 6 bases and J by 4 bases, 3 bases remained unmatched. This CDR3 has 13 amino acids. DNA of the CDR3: TGTGCCAGCAGGCAGGGGGCGGCAGATACGCAGTATTTT. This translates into CASRQGAADTQYF.

The CDR3 protein is CASSFNRGNGEQYF. The CDR3 DNA sequence: TGTGCCAGCAGCTTCAACAGGGGTAACGGCGAGCAGTACTTC. V gene TRBV5-4 combines with J gene TRBJ2-7, with 7 bases identical to TRBD1. Germline loops: CDR1 SGHNT, CDR2 YYREEE (reference sequence). The J segment lost 6 bases and the V segment lost 2 bases, leaving 8 bases of the junction unmatched. CDR3 length: 14 amino acids.

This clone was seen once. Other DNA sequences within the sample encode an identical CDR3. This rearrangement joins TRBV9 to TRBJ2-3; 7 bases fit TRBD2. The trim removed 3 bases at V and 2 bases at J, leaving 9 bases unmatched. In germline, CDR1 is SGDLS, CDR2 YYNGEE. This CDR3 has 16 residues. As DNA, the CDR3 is TGTGCCAGCAGCGCTACCACCGGGACTACCACAGATACGCAGTATTTT. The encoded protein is CASSATTGTTTDTQYF.

In DNA, the CDR3 is TGTGCCAGCAGCTTAGCGGCTGGGACAGCATCCTACAATGAGCAGTTCTTC. It encodes CASSLAAGTASYNEQFF. This chain links TRBV11-1 with TRBJ2-1; 7 bases are shared with TRBD1. The germline V gene has CDR1 SGHAT and CDR2 FQDESV (reference sequence). This CDR3 spans 17 amino acids. Trimming at V came to 0 bases and at J to 1 base, leaving 6 bases not matched to a gene.

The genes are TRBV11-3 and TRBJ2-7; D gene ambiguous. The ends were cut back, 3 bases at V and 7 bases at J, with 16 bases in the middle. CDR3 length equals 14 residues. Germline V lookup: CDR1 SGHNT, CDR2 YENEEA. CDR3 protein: CASSFSRGLREQYF. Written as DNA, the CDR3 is TGTGCCAGCAGCTTTTCGAGAGGCCTACGGGAGCAGTACTTC. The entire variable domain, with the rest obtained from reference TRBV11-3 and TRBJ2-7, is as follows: EAGVVQSPRYKIIEKKQPVAFWCNPISGHNTLYWYLQNLGQGPELLIRYENEEAVDDSQLPKDRFSAERLKGVDSTLKIQPAELGDSAVYLCASSFSRGLREQYFGPGTRLTVT.

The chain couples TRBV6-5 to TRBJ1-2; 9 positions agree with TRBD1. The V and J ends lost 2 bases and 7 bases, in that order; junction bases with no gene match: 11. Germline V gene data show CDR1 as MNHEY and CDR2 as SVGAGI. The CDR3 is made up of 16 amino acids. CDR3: CASSYTRDRAISGYTF. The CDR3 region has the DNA TGTGCCAGCAGTTACACCCGGGACAGGGCGATATCTGGCTACACCTTC.

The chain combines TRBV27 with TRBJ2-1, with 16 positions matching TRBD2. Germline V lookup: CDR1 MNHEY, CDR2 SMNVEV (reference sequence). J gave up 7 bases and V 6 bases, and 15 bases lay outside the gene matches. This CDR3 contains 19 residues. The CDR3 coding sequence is TGTGCCAGCAGCGCGAAACCCCCGGGACTAGCGGGAGGGCTTAATGAGCAGTTCTTC. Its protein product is CASSAKPPGLAGGLNEQFF.